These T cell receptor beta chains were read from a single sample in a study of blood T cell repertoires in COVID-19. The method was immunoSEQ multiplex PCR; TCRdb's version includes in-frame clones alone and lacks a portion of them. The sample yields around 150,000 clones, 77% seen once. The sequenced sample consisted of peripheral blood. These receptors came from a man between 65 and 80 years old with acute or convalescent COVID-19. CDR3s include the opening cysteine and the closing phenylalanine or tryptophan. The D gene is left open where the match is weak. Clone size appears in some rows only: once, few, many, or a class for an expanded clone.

CDR3: CASSITGGPQETQYF
DNA: TGTGCCAGTAGTATAACGGGCGGGCCACAAGAGACCCAGTACTTC
size: once
V: TRBV19
D: -
J: TRBJ2-5

CDR3: CASSQGLAGNEQFF
DNA: TGCGCCAGCAGCCAGGGACTAGCGGGGAATGAGCAGTTCTTC
size: -
V: TRBV5-1
D: TRBD2
J: TRBJ2-1

CDR3: CASSRQGSNSPLHF
DNA: TGTGCCAGCAGTAGACAGGGGTCTAATTCACCCCTCCACTTT
size: once
V: TRBV7-3
D: TRBD1
J: TRBJ1-6

CDR3: CASSLLRTGSTNSPLHF
DNA: TGTGCCAGCAGTTTACTAAGGACAGGGTCCACTAATTCACCCCTCCACTTT
size: -
V: TRBV28
D: TRBD1
J: TRBJ1-6

CDR3: CASSLPGQGNYGYTF
DNA: TGTGCCAGCAGCTTGCCGGGACAGGGGAACTATGGCTACACCTTC
size: -
V: TRBV7-8
D: TRBD1
J: TRBJ1-2

CDR3: CASSVTGGGASGNTIYF
DNA: TGTGCCAGCAGTGTCACTGGGGGGGGCGCTTCCGGAAACACCATATATTTT
size: few
V: TRBV6-1
D: -
J: TRBJ1-3

CDR3: CASSLRGLGTDTQYF
DNA: TGTGCCAGCAGCTTGCGCGGACTTGGCACAGATACGCAGTATTTT
size: -
V: TRBV5-6
D: -
J: TRBJ2-3

CDR3: CASSAGGGNTGELFF
DNA: TGTGCCAGCAGTGCGGGGGGCGGTAACACCGGGGAGCTGTTTTTT
size: -
V: TRBV9
D: TRBD2
J: TRBJ2-2

CDR3: CASSYISVSYEQYF
DNA: TGTGCCAGCAGTTATATCAGTGTCTCCTACGAGCAGTACTTC
size: -
V: TRBV6-5
D: -
J: TRBJ2-7

CDR3: CASRSGATNEQFF
DNA: TGTGCCAGCCGTAGCGGGGCCACAAATGAGCAGTTCTTC
size: few
V: TRBV11-3
D: TRBD2
J: TRBJ2-1

CDR3: CASSLASFETQYF
DNA: TGTGCCAGCAGCTTAGCTAGTTTCGAGACCCAGTACTTC
size: -
V: TRBV11-2
D: -
J: TRBJ2-5

CDR3: CASSVVAAPSTDTQYF
DNA: TGTGCCAGCAGCGTAGTAGCGGCTCCTAGCACAGATACGCAGTATTTT
size: -
V: TRBV9
D: -
J: TRBJ2-3

CDR3: CAWSRTYYYEQYF
DNA: TGTGCCTGGAGCAGGACTTACTACTACGAGCAGTACTTC
size: -
V: TRBV30
D: -
J: TRBJ2-7

CDR3: CTSSPRASGGSYEQYF
DNA: TGCACCAGCAGCCCCCGGGCTAGCGGGGGCTCCTACGAGCAGTACTTC
size: few
V: TRBV1
D: -
J: TRBJ2-7

CDR3: CAISGSGGGQETQYF
DNA: TGTGCCATCAGTGGTAGCGGGGGGGGACAAGAGACCCAGTACTTC
size: -
V: TRBV10-3
D: TRBD2
J: TRBJ2-5

CDR3: CASSDGRAKGDYGYTF
DNA: TGCGCCAGCAGTGACGGCAGGGCGAAGGGGGACTATGGCTACACCTTC
size: -
V: TRBV10-2
D: -
J: TRBJ1-2

CDR3: CASSLNGAAGVRNTIYF
DNA: TGTGCCAGCAGCCTGAATGGGGCGGCAGGGGTTCGAAACACCATATATTTT
size: few
V: TRBV7-2
D: -
J: TRBJ1-3

CDR3: CASSFRELMELFF
DNA: TGTGCCAGCAGCTTTAGGGAGCTTATGGAGCTGTTTTTT
size: -
V: TRBV7-8
D: -
J: TRBJ2-2

CDR3: CASSVDSPNYGYTF
DNA: TGTGCCAGCAGCGTAGACTCACCGAACTATGGCTACACCTTC
size: -
V: TRBV9
D: -
J: TRBJ1-2

CDR3: CAGIETTNEKLFF
DNA: TGTGCCGGCATAGAAACAACTAATGAAAAACTGTTTTTT
size: -
V: TRBV2
D: -
J: TRBJ1-4

CDR3: CASSSPGGAREQYF
DNA: TGTGCCAGCAGTTCCCCTGGGGGGGCCCGCGAGCAGTACTTC
size: -
V: TRBV6-6
D: -
J: TRBJ2-7

CDR3: CASSSTTEAFF
DNA: TGCGCCAGCAGCTCGACCACGGAGGCTTTCTTT
size: -
V: TRBV5-1
D: -
J: TRBJ1-1

CDR3: CASSLYGSTNTGELFF
DNA: TGTGCCAGCAGCTTATACGGGAGTACGAACACCGGGGAGCTGTTTTTT
size: -
V: TRBV7-2
D: -
J: TRBJ2-2

CDR3: CASSIGEEAFF
DNA: TGCGCCAGCAGCATAGGAGAGGAAGCTTTCTTT
size: -
V: TRBV4-1
D: -
J: TRBJ1-1

CDR3: CASSGPSRGQETQYF
DNA: TGTGCCAGCAGCGGGCCATCTCGGGGACAAGAGACCCAGTACTTC
size: -
V: TRBV9
D: -
J: TRBJ2-5

CDR3: CASRLKTGVNYGYTF
DNA: TGTGCCAGCAGACTAAAAACAGGGGTAAATTATGGCTACACCTTC
size: -
V: TRBV2
D: TRBD1
J: TRBJ1-2

CDR3: CASSLGLAGVETQYF
DNA: TGTGCCAGCAGCTTAGGACTAGCGGGGGTGGAGACCCAGTACTTC
size: -
V: TRBV7-7
D: TRBD2
J: TRBJ2-5

CDR3: CASSRLQREGLGASYNEQFF
DNA: TGTGCCAGCAGCCGCCTGCAGCGGGAGGGCCTTGGAGCTTCCTACAATGAGCAGTTCTTC
size: -
V: TRBV7-6
D: TRBD2
J: TRBJ2-1

CDR3: CASSLRAQGRSSYNEQFF
DNA: TGCGCCAGCAGCTTGAGGGCACAGGGGAGAAGCTCCTACAATGAGCAGTTCTTC
size: few
V: TRBV5-1
D: TRBD1
J: TRBJ2-1

CDR3: CASSLAAVDEQFF
DNA: TGTGCCAGCAGCTTGGCGGCGGTAGATGAGCAGTTCTTC
size: -
V: TRBV5-4
D: -
J: TRBJ2-1

CDR3: CASSFAGTSGYTF
DNA: TGTGCCAGCAGTTTCGCCGGGACATCTGGCTACACCTTC
size: -
V: TRBV12-3/TRBV12-4
D: -
J: TRBJ1-2

CDR3: CASSLSTPKTSGDSYNEQFF
DNA: TGTGCCAGCAGTTTATCGACCCCGAAGACTAGCGGGGACTCCTACAATGAGCAGTTCTTC
size: -
V: TRBV27
D: TRBD2
J: TRBJ2-1

CDR3: CASSTVGRGLYEQYF
DNA: TGTGCCAGCAGCACGGTAGGGCGGGGGCTATACGAGCAGTACTTC
size: -
V: TRBV5-8
D: -
J: TRBJ2-7

CDR3: CSAKEGAEAFF
DNA: TGCAGTGCTAAGGAAGGAGCTGAAGCTTTCTTT
size: -
V: TRBV20-1
D: -
J: TRBJ1-1

CDR3: CASSAMTGGYTEAFF
DNA: TGTGCTAGCAGCGCCATGACAGGGGGCTATACTGAAGCTTTCTTT
size: -
V: TRBV7-7
D: TRBD1
J: TRBJ1-1

CDR3: CASSRRDREPFFNTEAFF
DNA: TGTGCCAGCAGCCGGAGGGACAGAGAGCCCTTTTTTAACACTGAAGCTTTCTTT
size: -
V: TRBV7-8
D: TRBD1
J: TRBJ1-1

CDR3: CASSDIAGVQPQHF
DNA: TGTGCCAGCAGTGACATTGCAGGGGTACAGCCCCAGCATTTT
size: -
V: TRBV2
D: -
J: TRBJ1-5

CDR3: CASSGPGQGASEAFF
DNA: TGCGCCAGCAGTGGGCCGGGACAGGGGGCCTCTGAAGCTTTCTTT
size: -
V: TRBV10-2
D: TRBD1
J: TRBJ1-1

CDR3: CASSMLDRDRQPQHF
DNA: TGTGCCAGTAGTATGTTGGACAGGGATCGGCAGCCCCAGCATTTT
size: -
V: TRBV19
D: TRBD1
J: TRBJ1-5

CDR3: CASNPTGTDNSPLHF
DNA: TGTGCCAGCAACCCGACGGGGACAGATAATTCACCCCTCCACTTT
size: few
V: TRBV7-6
D: TRBD1
J: TRBJ1-6

CDR3: CASSVGTGDGYTF
DNA: TGTGCCAGCAGCGTCGGGACAGGGGATGGCTACACCTTC
size: -
V: TRBV11-1
D: TRBD1
J: TRBJ1-2

CDR3: CASRALRSRLFF
DNA: TGTGCCAGCAGAGCGCTCCGTTCCCGGCTGTTTTTT
size: -
V: TRBV6-5
D: -
J: TRBJ1-4

CDR3: CASSLVAGGHEKLFF
DNA: TGTGCCAGCAGCTTGGTGGCAGGGGGTCATGAAAAACTGTTTTTT
size: -
V: TRBV5-5
D: TRBD1
J: TRBJ1-4

CDR3: CASSFGQLNTEAFF
DNA: TGCGCCAGCAGCTTTGGTCAGTTGAACACTGAAGCTTTCTTT
size: -
V: TRBV5-1
D: -
J: TRBJ1-1

CDR3: CASSQVSGPRQPQHF
DNA: TGCGCCAGCAGCCAAGTATCAGGGCCGAGGCAGCCCCAGCATTTT
size: -
V: TRBV4-1
D: -
J: TRBJ1-5

CDR3: CASSASGTGDYGYTF
DNA: TGTGCCAGCAGTGCCTCCGGGACAGGGGACTATGGCTACACCTTC
size: -
V: TRBV6-4
D: TRBD1
J: TRBJ1-2

CDR3: CASSLVVGSTEAFF
DNA: TGCGCCAGCAGCTTGGTAGTGGGGAGCACTGAAGCTTTCTTT
size: many
V: TRBV5-1
D: -
J: TRBJ1-1

CDR3: CASSFTSRDRAYNEQFF
DNA: TGTGCCAGCAGCTTCACTTCGCGGGACAGGGCCTACAATGAGCAGTTCTTC
size: once
V: TRBV5-6
D: TRBD1
J: TRBJ2-1

CDR3: CASSQRTSGSPGELFF
DNA: TGTGCCAGCAGCCAACGGACTAGCGGGAGTCCCGGGGAGCTGTTTTTT
size: -
V: TRBV14
D: TRBD2
J: TRBJ2-2

CDR3: CASRELHGIQPQHF
DNA: TGTGCCAGCAGAGAGCTTCACGGGATTCAGCCCCAGCATTTT
size: -
V: TRBV2
D: -
J: TRBJ1-5

CDR3: CASSWTGSNQPQHF
DNA: TGTGCCAGCAGTTGGACGGGGAGCAATCAGCCCCAGCATTTT
size: few
V: TRBV2
D: -
J: TRBJ1-5

CDR3: CASSLVVGRGYNEQFF
DNA: TGTGCCAGCAGCTTAGTTGTCGGGAGGGGGTACAATGAGCAGTTCTTC
size: once
V: TRBV11-2
D: TRBD2
J: TRBJ2-1

CDR3: CASSWTSDSSYEQYF
DNA: TGTGCCAGCAGTTGGACTAGCGATAGCTCCTACGAGCAGTACTTC
size: -
V: TRBV2
D: TRBD2
J: TRBJ2-7

CDR3: CASSPNRVGNQPQHF
DNA: TGTGCCAGCTCACCGAACAGGGTAGGCAATCAGCCCCAGCATTTT
size: -
V: TRBV18
D: -
J: TRBJ1-5

CDR3: CASSTDRGGTEAFF
DNA: TGTGCCAGTAGCACGGACAGGGGGGGGACTGAAGCTTTCTTT
size: -
V: TRBV19
D: TRBD1
J: TRBJ1-1

CDR3: CASRGQMNTEAFF
DNA: TGTGCCAGCAGAGGACAGATGAACACTGAAGCTTTCTTT
size: once
V: TRBV2
D: -
J: TRBJ1-1

CDR3: CASSFSSGNTIYF
DNA: TGTGCCAGCAGTTTCAGCTCTGGAAACACCATATATTTT
size: few
V: TRBV28
D: -
J: TRBJ1-3